Below, 17 T cell receptor beta chains from the same sample are listed, as sequenced in a study of cytotoxic CD8 clonotypes in ibrutinib-treated CLL (dated by TCRdb to the early 2020s). The time point label corresponds to: roughly 2 years on ibrutinib. Libraries were made using the immunoSEQ multiplex PCR assay. What TCRdb holds here is the immuneACCESS table cut down to in-frame rearrangements. Part of the clones is not present; checked against another copy, under half of the missing clones reflect an unresolved V gene, and the others are unexplained. Here the sample has roughly 250,000 clones; 70% occur a single time. The top ten clones comprise 15% to 17% of the sample. The sequencing here drew on PBMCs, taken after 24 months of ibrutinib treatment. These receptors were taken from a human donor with chronic lymphocytic leukemia.

This clone was recorded a few times. The CDR3 loop reads CASSDGQDVTEKLFF. The DNA for the CDR3 is TGTGCCAGCAGCGATGGACAGGATGTAACTGAAAAACTGTTTTTT. V gene TRBV28 combines with J gene TRBJ1-4, with 7 bases identical to TRBD1. J gave up 7 bases and V 6 bases, and 11 bases lay outside the gene matches. Germline V gives CDR1 MDHEN, CDR2 SYDVKM. The CDR3 is made up of 15 amino acids.

The chain links TRBV27 to TRBJ2-2; the match to TRBD2 covers 13 bases. This CDR3 is 18 amino acids long. Looked up from germline, CDR1 is MNHEY and CDR2 is SMNVEV (reference sequence). V trimming: 3 bases; J trimming: 7 bases; junction bases outside the gene matches: 11. The CDR3 is CASSFSGLAGEYGGELFF. In nucleotides, the CDR3 is TGTGCCAGCAGTTTTTCCGGACTAGCGGGAGAGTATGGCGGGGAGCTGTTTTTT.

This clone was detected only a few times. V gene TRBV7-9 combines with J gene TRBJ1-2, with TRBD1 as a possible D gene (6 bases). This CDR3 is 15 amino acids long. V lost 3 bases, J lost 6 bases, and 17 bases lay in between. Germline CDR1 SEHNR, CDR2 FQNEAQ (reference sequence). The CDR3 sequence is CASSFGQQGGDGYTF. CDR3 sequence (DNA): TGTGCCAGCAGCTTCGGTCAACAGGGAGGAGATGGCTACACCTTC.

J is TRBJ2-3 and V is TRBV7-6, with 8 bases aligning to TRBD2. This CDR3 has 16 amino acids. V lost 1 base and J lost 6; bases outside the gene matches: 9. The germline gives CDR1 SGHVS, CDR2 FNYEAQ. CDR3 region: CASSLGLANPKDTQYF. The CDR3 DNA reads TGTGCCAGCAGCTTAGGACTAGCGAACCCAAAGGATACGCAGTATTTT.

This chain links TRBV11-2 with TRBJ2-1, with 9 bases that match TRBD2. Per the germline V gene, CDR1 is SGHAT and CDR2 is FQNNGV. J was trimmed by 1 base and V by 1 base; bases with no gene match: 8. This CDR3 has 18 amino acids. CDR3 in amino acids: CASSLGAGGVWSYNEQFF. The CDR3 bases are TGTGCCAGCAGCTTAGGAGCGGGAGGAGTGTGGTCCTACAATGAGCAGTTCTTC.

V gene TRBV19 combines with J gene TRBJ2-2; D not certain. Trimming left V 1 base short and J 0 bases short, with 6 bases between. The germline V gene has CDR1 LNHDA and CDR2 SQIVND (reference sequence). This CDR3 has 15 amino acids. CDR3 nucleotide sequence: TGTGCCAGTAGTATAGGCGCCTCGAACACCGGGGAGCTGTTTTTT. Protein product: CASSIGASNTGELFF.

The chain is built from TRBV11-3 and TRBJ2-3, with D tentatively TRBD2 (6 bases). CDR3 length: 14 residues. The V end was cut by 7 bases, the J end by 0 bases, with 11 bases between. The germline V gene has CDR1 SGHNT and CDR2 YENEEA. The CDR3 loop is CASKLAASTDTQYF. In DNA form, the CDR3 reads TGTGCCAGCAAACTAGCTGCTAGCACAGATACGCAGTATTTT.

This clone was counted a single time. The chain couples TRBV19 to TRBJ2-7; 10 bases are a match to TRBD2. The CDR3 length is 15 residues. The J segment lost 4 bases and the V segment lost 3 bases, leaving 6 bases of the junction unmatched. Germline CDR1 and CDR2: LNHDA and SQIVND (reference sequence). CDR3 nucleotides: TGTGCCAGTAGTATCTCCCCTAGCGGGAGTTACGAGCAGTACTTC. Its protein is CASSISPSGSYEQYF.

The V and J genes are TRBV27 and TRBJ2-5; possibly TRBD2 for D (7 bases). This CDR3 contains 15 residues. CDR1 and CDR2 from the germline V gene are MNHEY and SMNVEV (reference sequence). V dropped 4 bases and J dropped 4 bases, with 16 bases sitting between them. The CDR3 nucleotides are TGTGCCAGCAGTTGGGGGGGCCGAAGCGGAGAGACCCAGTACTTC. This translates into CASSWGGRSGETQYF.

The chain carries TRBV5-1 and TRBJ2-7; 11 nucleotides agree with TRBD2. Germline V CDR1 and CDR2: SGHRS, YFSETQ. The CDR3 consists of 16 residues. J lost 7 bases, V lost 3 bases, and 12 bases had no gene match. The CDR3 loop reads CASSSTGLAVEGEQYF. CDR3 bases: TGCGCCAGCAGCTCAACGGGACTAGCGGTTGAGGGAGAGCAGTACTTC.

The chain links TRBV5-8 to TRBJ1-5; D remains ambiguous. The V and J ends lost 0 bases and 3 bases respectively, with 10 bases between them. CDR3 size: 15 residues. Germline V CDR1 and CDR2: SGHTS, YDEGEE. The CDR3 DNA sequence: TGTGCCAGCAGCTTGGCGGGCAGCTTCAATCAGCCCCAGCATTTT. This encodes CASSLAGSFNQPQHF.

This chain connects TRBV29-1 to TRBJ2-1, with a possible D match to TRBD2 (6 bases). Trimming shortened V by 7 bases and J by 5 bases, and 30 bases separated the two germline ends. Germline lookup yields CDR1 SQVTM and CDR2 ANQGSEA. The CDR3 totals 18 residues. The DNA for the CDR3 is TGCAGCGCCGAGCCCCAGGTCTCTTGGGCCGGGGGAGACAATGAGCAGTTCTTC. It translates to CSAEPQVSWAGGDNEQFF.

The CDR3 here is CASSERTGELFF. The DNA for the CDR3 is TGTGCCAGCAGTGAACGGACCGGGGAGCTGTTTTTT. V is TRBV2 and J is TRBJ2-2; no definite D call. This CDR3 spans 12 amino acids. V lost 2 bases and J 5 bases, leaving 3 bases between the germline ends. The V gene's germline CDR1 is SNHLY and CDR2 FYNNEI.

This clone was seen once. The chain carries TRBV6-5 and TRBJ2-3; D unresolved. V dropped 2 bases and J dropped 10 bases, with 10 bases sitting between them. The CDR3 runs to 12 residues. Germline lookup yields CDR1 MNHEY and CDR2 SVGAGI. CDR3: CASSYLVGAQYF. The CDR3 DNA sequence: TGTGCCAGCAGTTACCTAGTAGGAGCGCAGTATTTT.

In this sample, this clone turned up once. The chain uses TRBV27 and TRBJ2-7; TRBD1 might be the D (7 bases). Germline V gene lookup returns CDR1 MNHEY and CDR2 SMNVEV (reference sequence). V was shortened by 5 bases and J by 0 bases, with 17 bases between the two germline ends. This CDR3 has 16 residues. The CDR3 nucleotides read TGTGCCAGCAGTCCCAGACAGGGAGGTAGCTCCTACGAGCAGTACTTC. This translates into CASSPRQGGSSYEQYF.

This clone has just a few counts. The rearrangement links TRBV6-1 to TRBJ2-7, with D unclear. Germline assignment: CDR1 MNHNS and CDR2 SASEGT. The V and J ends lost 0 bases and 0 bases respectively, with 9 bases between them. The CDR3 is 15 residues long. CDR3 protein: CASSEAQPVSYEQYF. The CDR3 nucleotides read TGTGCCAGCAGTGAAGCCCAACCAGTCTCCTACGAGCAGTACTTC.

There are a few counts of this clone. The chain combines TRBV7-2 with TRBJ2-1; 10 bases map to TRBD1. After removal of 5 bases from V and 10 bases from J, the junction contained 11 bases not matched to a gene. The V gene's germline CDR1 is SGHTA and CDR2 FQGNSA. The CDR3 totals 15 residues. The DNA of the CDR3 is TGTGCCAGCAGCCTGACAGGGGGCGCCTCCCGGGAGCAGTTCTTC. Protein sequence: CASSLTGGASREQFF.